This TCR beta chain derives from a study of T cell responses to AZD1222 COVID-19 vaccine. For the study at large: Second-dose timings of about 4 or about 12 weeks were pooled. Study-wide points: Targets within unmutated variant regions were reportedly found for nearly half of spike-specific TCRs. Repertoire samples came only from after the peak T cell response.

Only one count was recorded for this clone. Its antigen is currently unknown. Looked up from germline, CDR1 is LGHNA and CDR2 is YSLEER. CDR3 length: 16 residues. Germline trimming cut 4 bases from V and 4 bases from J; bases unmatched to any gene: 6. The assay was immunoSEQ multiplex PCR, and TCRdb's table has in-frame clones only and misses some. The data show about 160,000 clones, about 91% seen once. The TCR was taken from an adult in good health. Source: peripheral blood, taken on day 0 of AZD1222 vaccination. J is TRBJ2-1 and V is TRBV4-3; 11 bases are shared with TRBD2. The CDR3 coding sequence is TGCGCCAGCAGCCCGACCGGGACTAGCGGTTACAATGAGCAGTTCTTC. Its protein product is CASSPTGTSGYNEQFF.